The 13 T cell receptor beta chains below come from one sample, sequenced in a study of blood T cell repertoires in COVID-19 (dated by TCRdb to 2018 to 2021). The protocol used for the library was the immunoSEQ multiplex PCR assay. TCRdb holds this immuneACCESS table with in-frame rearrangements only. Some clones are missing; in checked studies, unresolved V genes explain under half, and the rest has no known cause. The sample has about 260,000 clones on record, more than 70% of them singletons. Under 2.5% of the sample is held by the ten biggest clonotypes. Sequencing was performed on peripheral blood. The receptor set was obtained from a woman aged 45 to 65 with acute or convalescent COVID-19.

CDR3 sequence: CASSDGTSGHTDTQYF. CDR3 DNA sequence: TGTGCCAGCAGCGATGGGACTAGCGGGCACACAGATACGCAGTATTTT. The chain uses TRBV7-2 and TRBJ2-3; TRBD2 matches at 12 bases. Unmatched junction bases numbered 5, after V lost 5 bases and J lost 2 bases. The V gene's germline CDR1 is SGHTA and CDR2 FQGNSA. CDR3 size: 16 residues.

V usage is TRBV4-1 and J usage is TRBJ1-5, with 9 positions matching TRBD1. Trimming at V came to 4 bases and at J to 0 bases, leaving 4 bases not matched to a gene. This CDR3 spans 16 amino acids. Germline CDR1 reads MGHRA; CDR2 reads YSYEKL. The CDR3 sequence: CASSPDRGDSNQPQHF. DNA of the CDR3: TGCGCCAGCAGCCCGGACAGGGGTGATAGCAATCAGCCCCAGCATTTT.

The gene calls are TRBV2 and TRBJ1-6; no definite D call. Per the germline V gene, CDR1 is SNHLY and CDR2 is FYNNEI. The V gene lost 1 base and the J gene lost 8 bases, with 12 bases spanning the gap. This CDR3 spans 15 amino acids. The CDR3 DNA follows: TGTGCCAGCAGTGAAGGGTCGGTTAGTTATTCACCCCTCCACTTT. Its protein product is CASSEGSVSYSPLHF.

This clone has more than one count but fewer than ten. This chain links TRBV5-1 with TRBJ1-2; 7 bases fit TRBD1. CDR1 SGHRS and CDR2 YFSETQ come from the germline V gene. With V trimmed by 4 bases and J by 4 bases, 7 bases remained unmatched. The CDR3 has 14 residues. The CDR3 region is CASSVDRDSYGYTF. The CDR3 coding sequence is TGCGCCAGCAGCGTCGACAGGGACAGCTATGGCTACACCTTC.

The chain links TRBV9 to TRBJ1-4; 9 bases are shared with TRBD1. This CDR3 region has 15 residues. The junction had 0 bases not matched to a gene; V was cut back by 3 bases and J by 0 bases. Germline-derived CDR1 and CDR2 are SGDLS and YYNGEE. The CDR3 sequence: CASSGTGATNEKLFF. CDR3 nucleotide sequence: TGTGCCAGCAGCGGGACAGGGGCAACTAATGAAAAACTGTTTTTT.

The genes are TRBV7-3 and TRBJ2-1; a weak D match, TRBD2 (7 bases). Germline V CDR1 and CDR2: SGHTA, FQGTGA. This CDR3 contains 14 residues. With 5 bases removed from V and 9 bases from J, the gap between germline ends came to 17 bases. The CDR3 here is CASSTRGGDSEQFF. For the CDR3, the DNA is TGTGCCAGCAGCACCCGAGGGGGGGATAGTGAGCAGTTCTTC.

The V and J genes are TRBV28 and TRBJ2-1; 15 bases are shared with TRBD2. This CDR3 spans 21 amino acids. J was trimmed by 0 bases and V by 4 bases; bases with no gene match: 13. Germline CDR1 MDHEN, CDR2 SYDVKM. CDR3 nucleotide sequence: TGTGCCAGCAGTTCGGGCCCGCCGGGACTAGCGGGAGGTGGCTCCTACAATGAGCAGTTCTTC. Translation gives CASSSGPPGLAGGGSYNEQFF.

The DNA for the CDR3 is TGTGCCAGCAGTTTATCGAGGCCCATGAACACTGAAGCTTTCTTT. Protein sequence: CASSLSRPMNTEAFF. The chain carries TRBV27 and TRBJ1-1; D is undetermined. This CDR3 has 15 amino acids. The V end lost 0 bases, the J end lost 0 bases, and 8 bases lay between the germline ends. Germline V gene sequence: CDR1 MNHEY, CDR2 SMNVEV (reference sequence).

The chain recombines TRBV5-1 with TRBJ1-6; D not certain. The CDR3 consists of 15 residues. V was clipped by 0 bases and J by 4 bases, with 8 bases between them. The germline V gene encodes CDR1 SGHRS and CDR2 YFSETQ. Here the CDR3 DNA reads TGCGCCAGCAGCTTGGTATCAGGATATAATTCACCCCTCCACTTT. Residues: CASSLVSGYNSPLHF. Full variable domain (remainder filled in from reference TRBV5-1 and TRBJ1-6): KAGVTQTPRYLIKTRGQQVTLSCSPISGHRSVSWYQQTPGQGLQFLFEYFSETQRNKGNFPGRFSGRQFSNSRSEMNVSTLELGDSALYLCASSLVSGYNSPLHFGNGTRLTVT.

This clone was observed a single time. CDR3 sequence reads: CATLTHQGYEQYF. The DNA of the CDR3 is TGTGCCACCCTGACTCATCAGGGGTACGAGCAGTACTTC. The chain employs TRBV28 and TRBJ2-7; a possible D gene is TRBD1 (6 bases). The CDR3 has 13 residues. Trimming took off 10 bases at V and 4 bases at J, with 17 bases between the two ends. Germline CDR1 MDHEN, CDR2 SYDVKM.

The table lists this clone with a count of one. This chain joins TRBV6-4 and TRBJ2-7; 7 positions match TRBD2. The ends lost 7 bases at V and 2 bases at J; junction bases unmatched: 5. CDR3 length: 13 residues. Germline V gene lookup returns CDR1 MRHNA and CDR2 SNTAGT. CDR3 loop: CASTLGRTYEQYF. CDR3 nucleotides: TGTGCCAGCACTCTCGGGAGGACCTACGAGCAGTACTTC.

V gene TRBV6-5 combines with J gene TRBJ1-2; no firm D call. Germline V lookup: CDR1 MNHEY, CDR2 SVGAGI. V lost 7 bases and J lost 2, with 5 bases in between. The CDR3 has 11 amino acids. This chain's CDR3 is CASNRNYGYTF. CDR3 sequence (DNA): TGTGCCAGCAACCGGAACTATGGCTACACCTTC.

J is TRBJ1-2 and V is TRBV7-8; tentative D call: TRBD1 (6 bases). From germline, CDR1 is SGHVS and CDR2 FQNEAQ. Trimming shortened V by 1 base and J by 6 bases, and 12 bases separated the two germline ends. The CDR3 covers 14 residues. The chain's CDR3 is CASSLVQGINGYTF. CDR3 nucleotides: TGTGCCAGCAGCTTAGTTCAGGGGATAAATGGCTACACCTTC.